This T cell receptor (beta chain) was captured by sequencing in a study of radiotherapy plus CTLA-4 blockade in lung cancer. General study results and limits: Radiotherapy plus ipilimumab was followed by expansion in blood of tumor-derived TCR clones.

Germline-derived CDR1 and CDR2 are SGHRS and YFSETQ. With 5 bases removed from V and 0 bases from J, the gap between germline ends came to 8 bases. The length of the CDR3 is 13 residues. Points on this clone: What it binds is not known.

Here immunoSEQ multiplex PCR was the method, and the copy in TCRdb shows in-frame clones only, minus some. The sample has 70,000 to 95,000 clones; approximately 83% are singletons. The TCR sequence derives from a human donor with non-small cell lung cancer that progressed on radiotherapy plus ipilimumab. The chain links TRBV5-1 to TRBJ1-2; D possibly corresponds to TRBD1 (6 bases). This specimen consisted of peripheral blood, obtained from a patient treated with radiotherapy plus ipilimumab. In DNA form, the CDR3 reads TGCGCCAGCAGTCAGGGGCCTAACTATGGCTACACCTTC. This translates into CASSQGPNYGYTF.